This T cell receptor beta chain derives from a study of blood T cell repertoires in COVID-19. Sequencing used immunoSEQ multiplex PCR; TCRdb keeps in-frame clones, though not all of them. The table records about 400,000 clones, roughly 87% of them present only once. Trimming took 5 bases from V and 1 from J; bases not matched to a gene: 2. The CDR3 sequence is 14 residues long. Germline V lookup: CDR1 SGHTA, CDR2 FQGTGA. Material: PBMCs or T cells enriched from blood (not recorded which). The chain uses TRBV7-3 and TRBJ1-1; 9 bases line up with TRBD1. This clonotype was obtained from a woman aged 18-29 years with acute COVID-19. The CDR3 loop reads CASSPQGANTEAFF. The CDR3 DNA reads TGTGCCAGCAGCCCACAGGGGGCGAACACTGAAGCTTTCTTT.